Listed below are T cell receptor beta chains from one sample, sequenced in a study of response to subunit inactivated influenza vaccine. From the RT-PCR reads, TCRdb called clonotypes with MiXCR, one entry per CDR3 protein. The sample has approximately 310,000 distinct CDR3 sequences, roughly a fifth seen once; the top ten hold approximately 10%. The specimen was PBMCs from blood, collected approximately 20 months after vaccination. The receptors here all came from a man between 50 and 69 years old who received an inactivated influenza vaccine. The CDR3 runs from the conserved cysteine through the conserved F or W. D genes are given only for firm matches. Clone size is not always given. Where it is, it says once, few, many or a class for expanded clones.

TRBJ2-1 TRBD2 TRBV27 few CASSYLLAGGGNEQFF TGTGCCAGCAGTTACCTACTAGCGGGAGGGGGGAATGAGCAGTTCTTC
TRBJ1-1 - TRBV5-1 - CASSLSGTGNTEALF TGCGCCAGCAGCTTGTCGGGAACTGGGAACACTGAAGCTTTATTT
TRBJ1-3 - TRBV7-2 many CASSLTGTGNTIYF TGTGCCAGCAGCTTAACAGGGACGGGAAACACCATATATTTT
TRBJ1-6 - TRBV5-1 - CASSLGPSSPLHF TGCGCCAGCAGCTTGGGTCCGAGCTCACCCCTCCACTTT
TRBJ2-5 - TRBV4-3 - CASSQDRGTPQRETQYF TGCGCCAGCAGCCAAGATCGAGGCACACCCCAGAGGGAGACCCAGTACTTC
TRBJ1-4 - TRBV6-1 - CASSPRGLGATNEKLFF TGTGCCAGCAGCCCCCGGGGTTTGGGGGCAACTAATGAAAAACTGTTTTTT
TRBJ1-6 - TRBV10-3 few CAIRATNPGDSPLHF TGTGCCATCAGAGCGACAAACCCCGGCGATTCACCCCTCCACTTT
TRBJ2-1 - TRBV6-2/TRBV6-3 few CASSYLTGASSYNEQFF TGTGCCAGCAGTTACTTAACGGGGGCCAGCTCCTACAATGAGCAGTTCTTC
TRBJ2-7 - TRBV12-3/TRBV12-4 - CASSFSGPSYEQYF TGTGCCAGCAGTTTTAGCGGTCCTAGCTACGAGCAGTACTTC
TRBJ1-1 - TRBV5-5 few CASSPLQGVNTEAFF TGTGCCAGCAGCCCATTACAGGGAGTGAACACTGAAGCTTTCTTT
TRBJ1-1 - TRBV28 - CASSYFDSRNTEAFF TGTGCCAGCAGTTACTTTGACAGTCGAAACACTGAAGCTTTCTTT
TRBJ2-5 - TRBV20-1 - CSARSVQGETQYF TGCAGTGCTAGAAGTGTCCAGGGGGAGACCCAGTACTTC
TRBJ2-6 - TRBV10-3 few CAISNRDGGSGANVLTF TGTGCCATCAGCAACAGGGACGGGGGCTCTGGGGCCAACGTCCTGACTTTC
TRBJ2-1 TRBD2 TRBV14 many CASSQLAGRSYNEQFF TGTGCCAGCAGCCAATTAGCGGGCCGCTCCTACAATGAGCAGTTCTTC
TRBJ1-3 - TRBV13 - CASSSQGLGNTIYF TGTGCCAGCAGCTCACAGGGTCTCGGAAACACCATATATTTT
TRBJ1-4 - TRBV7-6 - CASPPGANEKLFF TGTGCCAGCCCACCGGGGGCTAATGAAAAACTGTTTTTT
TRBJ2-7 TRBD2 TRBV5-1 - CASSPGGGTTPGEYF TGCGCCAGCAGCCCGGGAGGGGGGACTACCCCTGGGGAGTACTTC
TRBJ2-2 - TRBV18 - CASSPNSGPNTGELFF TGTGCCAGCTCACCAAATTCGGGTCCCAACACCGGGGAGCTGTTTTTT
TRBJ1-2 - TRBV7-9 many CASSLRTDYGYTF TGTGCCAGCAGCTTAAGGACAGACTATGGCTACACCTTC
TRBJ2-3 TRBD2 TRBV20-1 - CSADGTSGGDTQYF TGCAGTGCTGACGGGACTAGCGGGGGAGATACGCAGTATTTT
TRBJ1-5 TRBD1 TRBV29-1 few CSVLTGGINQPQHF TGCAGCGTTTTGACAGGGGGAATCAATCAGCCCCAGCATTTT
TRBJ2-3 - TRBV6-5 many CASSSLWSRRTSTDTQYF TGTGCCAGCAGTTCATTGTGGAGTCGGCGCACTAGCACAGATACGCAGTATTTT
TRBJ2-5 TRBD2 TRBV28 - CASSSRTSLYQETQYF TGTGCCAGCAGTTCGAGGACTAGCCTCTACCAAGAGACCCAGTACTTC